This TCR beta chain originates from a study of blood T cell repertoires in COVID-19. For the study at large: Collection of acute and convalescent COVID-19 samples took place in the United States, Italy and Spain. Sample material is recorded as cDNA or gDNA derived from T cells, B-cell-depleted T cells, or PBMCs.

In the authors' methods: Reference gene primer amplification yielded estimated nucleated cell counts. Clones were sequenced by immunoSEQ multiplex PCR, and TCRdb holds only the in-frame ones, with some missing. The DNA was the basis for D and trimming; V, J and clone size are from that table. The data hold some 130,000 clones, with around 89% observed a single time. This clone was found a few times. The receptor comes from a man in his 60s with active or convalescent COVID-19. Input material: peripheral blood.

The CDR3 nucleotides are TGTGCCAGCAGACCAGGGGACATAAGCACAGATACGCAGTATTTT. It encodes CASRPGDISTDTQYF. The genes are TRBV6-5 and TRBJ2-3; D might be TRBD1 (6 bases). The CDR3 consists of 15 residues. V lost 6 bases and J 0 bases, leaving 13 bases between the germline ends. Germline assignment: CDR1 MNHEY and CDR2 SVGAGI.